The rows below give T cell receptor beta chains drawn from one sample of a study of early T cells in non-severe SARS-CoV-2 infection. TCRdb re-called the 5' RACE reads with MiXCR, one entry per CDR3 protein. Of approximately 100,000 distinct CDR3 sequences listed, roughly 15% are singletons. The source material was whole blood. These receptors all stem from an adult who was a healthcare worker with PCR-confirmed SARS-CoV-2 infection or an uninfected control (not recorded which). Each CDR3 is given with its conserved first and last residue. The D gene is left open where the match is weak. Some rows have no size entry. The others give once, few or many, or a class for an expanded clone.

d_gene	j_gene	abundance	v_gene	CDR3aa	CDR3nt
-	TRBJ1-1	many	TRBV6-2/TRBV6-3	CASTLSLNTEAFF	TGTGCCAGCACCCTCTCCTTGAACACTGAAGCTTTCTTT
TRBD1	TRBJ1-1	few	TRBV13	CASSPLGDRDTEAFF	TGTGCCAGCAGCCCCCTCGGGGACAGGGACACTGAAGCTTTCTTT
TRBD1	TRBJ2-2	-	TRBV7-2	CASSSQGANTGELFF	TGTGCCAGCAGCTCACAGGGGGCTAACACCGGGGAGCTGTTTTTT
-	TRBJ1-4	-	TRBV7-6	CASSPPGRAEKLFF	TGTGCCAGCAGCCCTCCGGGTCGGGCCGAAAAACTGTTTTTT
-	TRBJ2-5	-	TRBV28	CASSPWGVGAVQETQYF	TGTGCCAGCAGTCCATGGGGGGTGGGGGCGGTCCAAGAGACCCAGTACTTC
-	TRBJ2-1	once	TRBV12-5	CASGLGPNEQFF	TGTGCTAGTGGTTTGGGTCCCAATGAGCAGTTCTTC
-	TRBJ1-2	few	TRBV7-8	CASSLADSPNYGYTF	TGTGCCAGCAGCTTAGCGGACAGCCCTAACTATGGCTACACCTTC
TRBD1	TRBJ2-4	many	TRBV27	CASRPWDRGYIQYF	TGTGCCAGCAGACCATGGGACAGGGGCTACATTCAGTACTTC
TRBD2	TRBJ2-7	few	TRBV5-4	CASSFKGSGSLSREQYF	TGTGCCAGCAGCTTTAAGGGTAGCGGGAGTCTTTCTAGGGAGCAGTACTTC
-	TRBJ1-2	-	TRBV12-3/TRBV12-4	CASSLERYGYTF	TGTGCCAGCAGTCTTGAGCGGTATGGCTACACCTTC
-	TRBJ1-1	-	TRBV5-5	CASSPDSSTEAFF	TGTGCCAGCAGCCCCGACAGCAGCACTGAAGCTTTCTTT
TRBD2	TRBJ2-1	-	TRBV6-2/TRBV6-3	CASRPSGGDYNEQFF	TGTGCCAGCCGGCCTAGCGGGGGTGATTACAATGAGCAGTTCTTC
-	TRBJ2-7	-	TRBV27	CASSSGNEQYF	TGTGCCAGCAGTTCAGGGAACGAGCAGTACTTC
TRBD2	TRBJ2-7	many	TRBV5-4	CASSLAGVYEQYF	TGTGCCAGCAGCCTAGCGGGCGTCTACGAGCAGTACTTC
-	TRBJ2-7	-	TRBV6-2/TRBV6-3	CASRASGKEEQYF	TGTGCCAGCAGAGCCTCCGGGAAGGAGGAGCAGTACTTC
TRBD1	TRBJ2-2	-	TRBV7-6	CASSPMQGADTGELFF	TGTGCCAGCAGCCCCATGCAGGGGGCTGACACCGGGGAGCTGTTTTTT
TRBD1	TRBJ2-4	few	TRBV6-2/TRBV6-3	CASSRISGGGIAKNIQYF	TGTGCCAGCAGCAGAATCTCAGGGGGCGGCATTGCCAAAAACATTCAGTACTTC
-	TRBJ2-5	-	TRBV28	CASSQTPQETQYF	TGTGCCAGCAGCCAGACACCCCAAGAGACCCAGTACTTC